This T cell receptor beta chain was observed in a study of CD8 T cells in ankylosing spondylitis. V shed 6 bases, J shed 7 bases, and the junction held 10 bases outside the gene matches. The CDR3 has 14 residues. From germline, CDR1 is SQVTM and CDR2 ANQGSEA. This clonotype was observed at least ten times. Antigen unknown. A single record per CDR3 protein comes from TCRdb applying MiXCR to the 5' RACE reads. This table holds over 450,000 distinct CDR3 sequences, roughly 12% found once. Study-level findings and limits: In ankylosing spondylitis blood, a motif of eight highly homologous TCR beta variants appeared characteristic. Clones linked with disease were CD8+ and fairly uncommon in the peripheral blood.

The genes are TRBV29-1 and TRBJ1-2, with 11 bases fitting TRBD1. The clonotype was recovered from a male donor with ankylosing spondylitis. Source material: blood, either unsorted or a sorted T cell fraction (not recorded which). The CDR3 coding sequence is TGCAGCGTGTCCGGGACAGGGGGTTCGGGTGGCTACACCTTC. The encoded protein is CSVSGTGGSGGYTF.